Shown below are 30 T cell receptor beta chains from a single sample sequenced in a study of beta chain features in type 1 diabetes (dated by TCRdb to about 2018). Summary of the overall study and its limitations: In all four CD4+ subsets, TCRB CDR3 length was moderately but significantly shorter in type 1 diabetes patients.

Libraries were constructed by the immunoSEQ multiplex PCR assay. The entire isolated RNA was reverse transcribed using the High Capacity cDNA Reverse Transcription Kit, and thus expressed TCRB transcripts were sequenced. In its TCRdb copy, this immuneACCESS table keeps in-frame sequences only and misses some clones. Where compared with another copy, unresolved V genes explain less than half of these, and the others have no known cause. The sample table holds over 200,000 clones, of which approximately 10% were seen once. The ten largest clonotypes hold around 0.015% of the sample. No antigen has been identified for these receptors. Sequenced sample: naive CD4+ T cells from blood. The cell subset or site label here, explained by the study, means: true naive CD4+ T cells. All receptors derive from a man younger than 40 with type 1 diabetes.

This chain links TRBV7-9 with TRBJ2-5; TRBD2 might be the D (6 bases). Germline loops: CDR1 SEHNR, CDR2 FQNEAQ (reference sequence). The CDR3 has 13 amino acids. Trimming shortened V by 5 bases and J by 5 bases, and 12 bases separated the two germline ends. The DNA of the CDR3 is TGTGCCAGCAGCGGCCGGGACTTGGAGACCCAGTACTTC. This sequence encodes CASSGRDLETQYF.

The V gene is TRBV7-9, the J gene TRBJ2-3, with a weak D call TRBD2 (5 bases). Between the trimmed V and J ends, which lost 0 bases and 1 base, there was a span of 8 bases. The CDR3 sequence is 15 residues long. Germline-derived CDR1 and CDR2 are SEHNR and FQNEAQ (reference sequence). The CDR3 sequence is CASSLAGLRTDTQYF. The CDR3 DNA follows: TGTGCCAGCAGCTTAGCAGGACTCCGCACAGATACGCAGTATTTT.

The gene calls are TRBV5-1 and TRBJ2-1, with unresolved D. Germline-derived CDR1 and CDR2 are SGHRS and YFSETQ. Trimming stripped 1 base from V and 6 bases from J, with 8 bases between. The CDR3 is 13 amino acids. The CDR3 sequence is CASSLTEVNEQFF. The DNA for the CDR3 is TGCGCCAGCAGCTTGACCGAGGTCAATGAGCAGTTCTTC.

The CDR3 loop reads CASSFSGGEETQYF. The CDR3 DNA sequence: TGTGCCAGCAGTTTTAGCGGGGGTGAGGAGACCCAGTACTTC. V gene TRBV11-3 combines with J gene TRBJ2-5; 9 nucleotides align to TRBD2. J was trimmed by 5 bases and V by 6 bases; bases with no gene match: 7. The CDR3 is 14 amino acids. The germline CDR1 and CDR2 sequences are SGHNT and YENEEA. The complete variable domain, with remaining parts taken from reference TRBV11-3 and TRBJ2-5, reads EAGVVQSPRYKIIEKKQPVAFWCNPISGHNTLYWYLQNLGQGPELLIRYENEEAVDDSQLPKDRFSAERLKGVDSTLKIQPAELGDSAVYLCASSFSGGEETQYFGPGTRLLVL.

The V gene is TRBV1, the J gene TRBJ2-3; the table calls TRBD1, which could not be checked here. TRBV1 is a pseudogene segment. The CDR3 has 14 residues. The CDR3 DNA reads TGCACCAGCAGCCGGACAGGTTCCACAGATACGCAGTATTTT. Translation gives CTSSRTGSTDTQYF.

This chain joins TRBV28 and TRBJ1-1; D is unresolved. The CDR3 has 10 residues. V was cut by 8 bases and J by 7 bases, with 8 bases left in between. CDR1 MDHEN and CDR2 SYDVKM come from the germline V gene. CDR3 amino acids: CASVGGEAFF. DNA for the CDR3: TGTGCCAGCGTCGGAGGTGAAGCTTTCTTT. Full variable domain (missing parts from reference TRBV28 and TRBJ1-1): DVKVTQSSRYLVKRTGEKVFLECVQDMDHENMFWYRQDPGLGLRLIYFSYDVKMKEKGDIPEGYSVSREKKERFSLILESASTNQTSMYLCASVGGEAFFGQGTRLTVV.

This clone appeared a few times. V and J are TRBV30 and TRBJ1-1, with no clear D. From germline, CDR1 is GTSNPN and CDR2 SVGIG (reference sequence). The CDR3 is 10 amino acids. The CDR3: CAAVRAEAFF. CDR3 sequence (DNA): TGTGCAGCGGTGAGGGCTGAAGCTTTCTTT.

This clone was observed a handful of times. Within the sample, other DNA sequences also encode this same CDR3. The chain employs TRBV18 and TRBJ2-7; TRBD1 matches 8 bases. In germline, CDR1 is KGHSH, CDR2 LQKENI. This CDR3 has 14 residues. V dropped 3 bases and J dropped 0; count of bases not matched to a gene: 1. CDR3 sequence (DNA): TGTGCCAGCTCACCCACAGGGGGCTCCTACGAGCAGTACTTC. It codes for CASSPTGGSYEQYF.

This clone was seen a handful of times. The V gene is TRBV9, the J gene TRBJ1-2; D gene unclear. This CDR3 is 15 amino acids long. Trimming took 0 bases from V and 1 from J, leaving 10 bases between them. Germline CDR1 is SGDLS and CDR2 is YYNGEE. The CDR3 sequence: CASSVGGGSNYGYTF. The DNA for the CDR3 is TGTGCCAGCAGCGTAGGAGGAGGGAGTAACTATGGCTACACCTTC. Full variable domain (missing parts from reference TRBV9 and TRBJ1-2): DSGVTQTPKHLITATGQRVTLRCSPRSGDLSVYWYQQSLDQGLQFLIQYYNGEERAKGNILERFSAQQFPDLHSELNLSSLELGDSALYFCASSVGGGSNYGYTFGSGTRLTVV.

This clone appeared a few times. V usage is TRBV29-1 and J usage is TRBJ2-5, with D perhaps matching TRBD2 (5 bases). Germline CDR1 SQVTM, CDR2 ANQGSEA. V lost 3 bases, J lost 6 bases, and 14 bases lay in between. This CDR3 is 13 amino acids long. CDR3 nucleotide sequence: TGCAGCGTTGAGGGGAAACTAGTAAAGACCCAGTACTTC. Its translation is CSVEGKLVKTQYF.

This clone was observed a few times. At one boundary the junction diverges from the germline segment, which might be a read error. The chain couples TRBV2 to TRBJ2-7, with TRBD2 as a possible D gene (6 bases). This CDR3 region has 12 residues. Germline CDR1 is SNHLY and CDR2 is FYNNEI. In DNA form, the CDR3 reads TGTGCCAGCAGCGTCTTGGGCGGGATTGGGCGTTTC. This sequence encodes CASSVLGGIGRF.

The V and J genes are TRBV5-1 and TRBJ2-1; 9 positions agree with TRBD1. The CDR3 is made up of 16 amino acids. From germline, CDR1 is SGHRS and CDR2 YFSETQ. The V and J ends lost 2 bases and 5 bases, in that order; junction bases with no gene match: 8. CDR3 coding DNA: TGCGCCAGCAGCTTACGGCCGGGACAGGGAAACAATGAGCAGTTCTTC. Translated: CASSLRPGQGNNEQFF.

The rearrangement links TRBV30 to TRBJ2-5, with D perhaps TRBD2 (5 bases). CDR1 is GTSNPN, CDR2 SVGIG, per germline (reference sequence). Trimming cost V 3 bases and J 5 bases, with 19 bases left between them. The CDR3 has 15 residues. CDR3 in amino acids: CAWSPIARARETQYF. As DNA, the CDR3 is TGTGCCTGGAGCCCCATAGCGAGAGCTAGGGAGACCCAGTACTTC.

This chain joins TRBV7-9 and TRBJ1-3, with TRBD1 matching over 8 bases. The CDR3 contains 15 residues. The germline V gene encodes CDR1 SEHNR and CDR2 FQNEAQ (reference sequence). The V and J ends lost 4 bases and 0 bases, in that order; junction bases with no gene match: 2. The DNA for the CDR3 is TGTGCCAGCAGCTCAGGGACAGGCTCTGGAAACACCATATATTTT. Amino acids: CASSSGTGSGNTIYF. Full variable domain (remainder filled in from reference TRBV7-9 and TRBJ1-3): DTGVSQNPRHKITKRGQNVTFRCDPISEHNRLYWYRQTLGQGPEFLTYFQNEAQLEKSRLLSDRFSAERPKGSFSTLEIQRTEQGDSAMYLCASSSGTGSGNTIYFGEGSWLTVV.

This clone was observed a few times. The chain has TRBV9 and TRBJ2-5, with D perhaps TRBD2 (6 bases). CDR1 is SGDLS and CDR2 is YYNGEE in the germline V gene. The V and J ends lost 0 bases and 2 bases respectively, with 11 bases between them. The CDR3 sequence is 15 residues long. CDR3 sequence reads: CASSVGYGGQETQYF. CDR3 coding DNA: TGTGCCAGCAGCGTAGGATACGGGGGTCAAGAGACCCAGTACTTC.

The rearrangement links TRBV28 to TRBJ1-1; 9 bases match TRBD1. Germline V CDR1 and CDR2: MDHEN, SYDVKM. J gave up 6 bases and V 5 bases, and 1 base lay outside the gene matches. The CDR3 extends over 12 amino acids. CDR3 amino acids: CASSRDRAEAFF. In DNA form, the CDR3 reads TGTGCCAGCAGTCGGGACAGGGCTGAAGCTTTCTTT.

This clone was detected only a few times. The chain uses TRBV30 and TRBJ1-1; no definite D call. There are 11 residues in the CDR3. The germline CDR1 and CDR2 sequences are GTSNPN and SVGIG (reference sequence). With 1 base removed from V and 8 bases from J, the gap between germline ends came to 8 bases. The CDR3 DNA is TGTGCCTGGAGTGGGTACGAGGAAGCTTTCTTT. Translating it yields CAWSGYEEAFF.

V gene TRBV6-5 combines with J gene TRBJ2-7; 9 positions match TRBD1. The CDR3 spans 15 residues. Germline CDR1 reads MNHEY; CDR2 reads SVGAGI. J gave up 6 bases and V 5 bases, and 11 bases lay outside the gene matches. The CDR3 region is CASSSIRDRVTEQYF. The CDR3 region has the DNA TGTGCCAGCAGTAGTATTAGGGACAGGGTTACCGAGCAGTACTTC.

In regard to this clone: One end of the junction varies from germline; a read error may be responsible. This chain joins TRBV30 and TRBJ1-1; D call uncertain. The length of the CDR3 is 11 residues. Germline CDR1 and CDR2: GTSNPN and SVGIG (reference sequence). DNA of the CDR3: TGTGCCTGGAGTGTACGGGTGGATAGCCGATTT. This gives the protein CAWSVRVDSRF.

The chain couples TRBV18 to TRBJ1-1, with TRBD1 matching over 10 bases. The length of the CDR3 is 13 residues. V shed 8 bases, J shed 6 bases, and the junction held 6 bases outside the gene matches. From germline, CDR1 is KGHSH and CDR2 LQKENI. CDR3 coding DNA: TGTGCCAGCAAAGGGACAGGGGCGTCTGAAGCTTTCTTT. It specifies CASKGTGASEAFF. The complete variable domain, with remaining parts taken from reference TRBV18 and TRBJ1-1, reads NAGVMQNPRHLVRRRGQEARLRCSPMKGHSHVYWYRQLPEEGLKFMVYLQKENIIDESGMPKERFSAEFPKEGPSILRIQQVVRGDSAAYFCASKGTGASEAFFGQGTRLTVV.

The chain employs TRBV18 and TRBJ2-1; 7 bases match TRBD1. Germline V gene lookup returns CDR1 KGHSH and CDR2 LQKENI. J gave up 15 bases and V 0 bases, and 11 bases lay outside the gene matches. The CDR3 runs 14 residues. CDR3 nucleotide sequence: TGTGCCAGCTCACCACCGGACAGGACAGAGCAATGGTTCTTC. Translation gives CASSPPDRTEQWFF.

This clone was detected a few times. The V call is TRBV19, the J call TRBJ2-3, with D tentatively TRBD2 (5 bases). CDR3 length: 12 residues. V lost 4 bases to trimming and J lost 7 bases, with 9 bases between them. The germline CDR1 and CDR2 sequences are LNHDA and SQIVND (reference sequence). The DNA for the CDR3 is TGTGCCAGTAGTACCCCGGGGAATACGCAGTATTTT. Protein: CASSTPGNTQYF. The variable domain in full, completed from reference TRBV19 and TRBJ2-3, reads DGGITQSPKYLFRKEGQNVTLSCEQNLNHDAMYWYRQDPGQGLRLIYYSQIVNDFQKGDIAEGYSVSREKKESFPLTVTSAQKNPTAFYLCASSTPGNTQYFGPGTRLTVL.

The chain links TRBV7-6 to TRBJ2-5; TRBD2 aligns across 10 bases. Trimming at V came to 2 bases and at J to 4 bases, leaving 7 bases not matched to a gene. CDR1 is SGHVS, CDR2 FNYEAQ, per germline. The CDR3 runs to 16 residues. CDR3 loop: CASSLSSGGGPETQYF. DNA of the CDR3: TGTGCCAGCAGCTTATCTAGCGGGGGCGGTCCAGAGACCCAGTACTTC.

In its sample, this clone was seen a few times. The CDR3 protein is CASSEAGQGGDTEAFF. The DNA for the CDR3 is TGTGCCAGCAGTGAAGCGGGACAGGGTGGAGACACTGAAGCTTTCTTT. The chain combines TRBV6-1 with TRBJ1-1, with 9 bases lining up with TRBD1. This CDR3 has 16 amino acids. The V segment lost 0 bases and the J segment 3 bases; nucleotides outside the gene matches: 5. Germline loops: CDR1 MNHNS, CDR2 SASEGT.

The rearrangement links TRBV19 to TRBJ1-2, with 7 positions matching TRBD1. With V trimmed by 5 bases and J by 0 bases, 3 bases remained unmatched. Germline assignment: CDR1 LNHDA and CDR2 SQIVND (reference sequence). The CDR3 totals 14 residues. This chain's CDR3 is CASSRDSSNYGYTF. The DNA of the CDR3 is TGTGCCAGTAGTCGGGACAGCTCTAACTATGGCTACACCTTC.

CDR3 region: CASSIQGAGEAFF. The CDR3 DNA reads TGTGCCAGCAGTATACAGGGGGCTGGTGAAGCTTTCTTT. The chain recombines TRBV6-5 with TRBJ1-1, with 9 bases identical to TRBD1. Germline V CDR1 and CDR2: MNHEY, SVGAGI. The CDR3 has 13 amino acids. The junction had 5 bases not matched to a gene; V was cut back by 5 bases and J by 7 bases.

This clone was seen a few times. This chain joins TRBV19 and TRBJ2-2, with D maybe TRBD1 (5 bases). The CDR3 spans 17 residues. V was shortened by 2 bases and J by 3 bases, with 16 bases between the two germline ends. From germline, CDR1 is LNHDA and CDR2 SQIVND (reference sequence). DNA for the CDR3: TGTGCCAGTAGTATACGGCCCCCAGGGTTGCACACCGGGGAGCTGTTTTTT. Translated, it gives CASSIRPPGLHTGELFF.

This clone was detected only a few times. The CDR3 coding sequence is TGTGCCAGCAGCCAAGATCTGGCGGAGAACACTGAAGCTTTCTTT. Its protein is CASSQDLAENTEAFF. The genes are TRBV4-2 and TRBJ1-1, with unresolved D. V was shortened by 0 bases and J by 1 base, with 9 bases between the two germline ends. Germline CDR1 reads LGHNA; CDR2 reads YNFKEQ. CDR3 length: 15 residues.

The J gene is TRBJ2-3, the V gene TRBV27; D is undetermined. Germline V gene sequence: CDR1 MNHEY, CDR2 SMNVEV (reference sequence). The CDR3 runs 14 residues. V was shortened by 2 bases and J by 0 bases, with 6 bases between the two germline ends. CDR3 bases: TGTGCCAGCAGTTTACAAGCTAGCACAGATACGCAGTATTTT. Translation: CASSLQASTDTQYF.

In DNA form, the CDR3 reads TGCGCCAGCAGCCAAGTATACAGGGGGAATGAAAAACTGTTTTTT. This translates into CASSQVYRGNEKLFF. The V gene is TRBV4-3, the J gene TRBJ1-4; the match to TRBD1 covers 8 bases. V lost 1 base to trimming and J lost 5 bases; unmatched junction nucleotides: 3. The CDR3 has 15 amino acids. Germline lookup yields CDR1 LGHNA and CDR2 YSLEER.